This T cell receptor beta chain was profiled in a study of post-analysis software for immune sequencing data. Across the study: Disease trajectories encompassed relapsing-remitting, secondary progressive and progressive-relapsing multiple sclerosis.

This clonotype was seen only a few times. Antigen specificity is unknown. Prepared libraries of TCR beta cDNA carried unique molecular identifiers. Researchers reported 400,000 to 550,000 cDNA molecules coming from around 1 to 10 million T cells. Using its own MiXCR run on the PCR reads, TCRdb lists one record per CDR3 protein. This table holds 700,000 to 800,000 distinct CDR3 sequences, roughly 30% found once. Study-wide findings and caveats: Samples prepared in the same batch strongly co-clustered by F measure. TRBV segments more frequent in patients than in controls numbered roughly 5 and included TRBV5-6, TRBV5-1 and TRBV20-1. Compared with controls, patients showed significantly lower normalized Chao1 diversity.

The CDR3 consists of 18 residues. The ends were cut back, 3 bases at V and 0 bases at J, with 21 bases in the middle. CDR1 and CDR2 from the germline V gene are MNHEY and SVGAGI. This clonotype was sampled from a girl aged 10 to 17 with multiple sclerosis. Sequenced: blood. The chain links TRBV6-5 to TRBJ2-7, with D perhaps TRBD1 (6 bases). As DNA, the CDR3 is TGTGCCAGCAGTTATGCCCGTAGTACAGGGCATAGCTCCTACGAGCAGTACTTC. Its protein product is CASSYARSTGHSSYEQYF.